Presented here are 9 T cell receptor beta chains from one specimen sequenced in a study of T cells in localized non-small cell lung cancer. The repertoire was sequenced with immunoSEQ multiplex PCR; TCRdb's copy has only in-frame clones and lacks some. Altogether around 10,000 clones are present, over 70% being singletons, with the ten largest covering 30% to 35%. Sequenced material: peripheral blood, taken before any cancer treatment. Source of these receptors: a male donor aged 60 or older with stage I lung adenocarcinoma.

This chain links TRBV5-1 with TRBJ2-7; D is possibly TRBD1 or TRBD2 (5 bases each). This CDR3 has 13 amino acids. Germline V gives CDR1 SGHRS, CDR2 YFSETQ. Trimming removed 2 bases at V and 3 bases at J, with 9 bases between. The CDR3 sequence is CASSFGTDYEQYF. The CDR3 DNA follows: TGCGCCAGCAGCTTCGGGACCGACTACGAGCAGTACTTC.

The chain joins TRBV19 to TRBJ2-1; perhaps TRBD1 as D (6 bases). The CDR3 has 15 amino acids. The V gene lost 9 bases and the J gene lost 3 bases, with 18 bases spanning the gap. Germline V gives CDR1 LNHDA, CDR2 SQIVND (reference sequence). CDR3 amino acids: CASANRDGHYNEQFF. In DNA, the CDR3 is TGTGCCAGCGCTAACAGGGATGGACACTACAATGAGCAGTTCTTC.

The chain employs TRBV9 and TRBJ1-2; TRBD1 matches at 9 bases. CDR3 length equals 12 residues. After removal of 2 bases from V and 8 bases from J, the junction contained 1 base not matched to a gene. The germline CDR1 and CDR2 sequences are SGDLS and YYNGEE. CDR3 coding DNA: TGTGCCAGCAGCGTGACAGGGGGAGGCTACACCTTC. Translation gives CASSVTGGGYTF.

Here the CDR3 reads CASSASNQPQHF. The CDR3 nucleotides are TGCGCCAGCAGCGCATCCAATCAGCCCCAGCATTTT. The chain carries TRBV5-1 and TRBJ1-5; no firm D call. V was trimmed by 4 bases and J by 3 bases, leaving 5 bases between them. CDR3 length: 12 residues. The germline gives CDR1 SGHRS, CDR2 YFSETQ.

The chain combines TRBV9 with TRBJ2-2; 11 nucleotides agree with TRBD2. V was pared by 0 bases and J by 5 bases, with 9 bases of the junction left unmatched. This CDR3 has 18 amino acids. Looked up from germline, CDR1 is SGDLS and CDR2 is YYNGEE. CDR3 sequence (DNA): TGTGCCAGCAGCGTAGGTGTGGCTAGCGGGGGGAAAACCGGGGAGCTGTTTTTT. This encodes CASSVGVASGGKTGELFF. The full variable domain, its missing parts supplied by reference TRBV9 and TRBJ2-2, is DSGVTQTPKHLITATGQRVTLRCSPRSGDLSVYWYQQSLDQGLQFLIQYYNGEERAKGNILERFSAQQFPDLHSELNLSSLELGDSALYFCASSVGVASGGKTGELFFGEGSRLTVL.

V is TRBV9 and J is TRBJ1-2; D not resolved. Germline V gene data show CDR1 as SGDLS and CDR2 as YYNGEE. The CDR3 runs 14 residues. V lost 0 bases, J lost 8 bases, and 14 bases lay in between. The CDR3 spells CASSVGGPLKGYTF. The CDR3 nucleotides read TGTGCCAGCAGCGTAGGTGGTCCACTGAAGGGCTACACCTTC.

The chain combines TRBV27 with TRBJ1-1; no clear D gene. The germline CDR1 and CDR2 sequences are MNHEY and SMNVEV (reference sequence). This CDR3 has 14 residues. The V end was cut by 3 bases, the J end by 1 base, with 9 bases between. The CDR3 protein is CASSLQRTNTEAFF. CDR3 in DNA: TGTGCCAGCAGTTTGCAGCGGACGAACACTGAAGCTTTCTTT.

This clone was observed a single time. The chain links TRBV9 to TRBJ1-1; D not resolved. The CDR3 length is 13 residues. The germline CDR1 and CDR2 sequences are SGDLS and YYNGEE. Trimming cost V 4 bases and J 1 base, with 8 bases left between them. The CDR3 sequence: CASSPPTNTEAFF. The CDR3, as DNA: TGTGCCAGCAGCCCCCCCACGAACACTGAAGCTTTCTTT.

The J gene is TRBJ2-1, the V gene TRBV9; D might be TRBD1 or TRBD2, each matching 5 bases. Trimming pared 3 bases from V and 10 bases from J, leaving 14 bases between. The germline CDR1 and CDR2 sequences are SGDLS and YYNGEE. This CDR3 contains 13 residues. CDR3 DNA sequence: TGTGCCAGCAGCGCTACAGCGGCAGGGGAGCAGTTCTTC. This encodes CASSATAAGEQFF. The full variable domain, completed using reference TRBV9 and TRBJ2-1, is DSGVTQTPKHLITATGQRVTLRCSPRSGDLSVYWYQQSLDQGLQFLIQYYNGEERAKGNILERFSAQQFPDLHSELNLSSLELGDSALYFCASSATAAGEQFFGPGTRLTVL.